A selection of T cell receptor beta chains follows, all from one sample in a study of beta chain features in type 1 diabetes. Only in-frame clones appear in the TCRdb table, and some are missing; sequencing was by immunoSEQ multiplex PCR. The data hold a few hundred thousand clones, with over 9.5% observed a single time. The sample was naive CD4+ T cells from blood. All receptors come from a man between 18 and 29 years old in good health. The CDR3 runs from the conserved cysteine through the conserved F or W. Fields, in order: J gene, clone size, V gene, D gene, CDR3 DNA, CDR3 protein. A D gene is named only where the DNA matches it firmly. The size entry is marked missing in some rows and otherwise reads once, few, many or a size class.

TRBJ1-5 few TRBV7-9 - TGTGCCAGCAGCGCCAGGGGCCGGGGCAATCAGCCCCAGCATTTT CASSARGRGNQPQHF
TRBJ2-3 - TRBV9 - TGTGCCAGCAGCGTAGTGGAGCGGAGCACAGATACGCAGTATTTT CASSVVERSTDTQYF
TRBJ2-1 few TRBV30 - TGTGCCTCCCGGATGAGGGGGACCTACAATGAGCAGTTCTTC CASRMRGTYNEQFF
TRBJ2-7 - TRBV14 - TGTGCCAGCAGCCAAGATAATCGACTAGGAAGACGCGAGCAGTACTTC CASSQDNRLGRREQYF
TRBJ2-3 - TRBV7-2 TRBD2 TGTGCCAGCAGCCCGGCGGGGGCAGATACGCAGTATTTT CASSPAGADTQYF
TRBJ2-7 few TRBV7-6 - TGTGCCAGCAGCGCGGGGGCAGGGGGCGGTCTAGCGGCCTCCTACGAGCAGTACTTC CASSAGAGGGLAASYEQYF
TRBJ2-6 - TRBV5-1 TRBD1 TGCGCCAGCAAAACTTCGGGGGACAGGAACGCTGGGGCCAACGTCCTGACTTTC CASKTSGDRNAGANVLTF
TRBJ1-2 few TRBV28 - TGTGCCAGCAGTCTCCAGGCCCCCAGGAACGGCTACACCTTC CASSLQAPRNGYTF
TRBJ2-3 - TRBV14 - TGTGCCAGCAGCCACTACGGGGTTGGTACGGATACGCAGTATTTT CASSHYGVGTDTQYF
TRBJ2-1 few TRBV19 TRBD2 TGTGCCAGTGCCGGGACTAGCGGGGGCCGGGAGCAGTTCTTC CASAGTSGGREQFF
TRBJ2-3 few TRBV7-9 TRBD1 TGTGCCAGCAGCTCCTACAGGGGGCGCGAGGATACGCAGTATTTT CASSSYRGREDTQYF
TRBJ2-1 - TRBV4-1 - TGCGCCAGCAGCCAAGATCCCCACACTAGGGGGGGCAATGAGCAGTTCTTC CASSQDPHTRGGNEQFF
TRBJ2-2 few TRBV4-2 - TGTGCCAGCAGCAACCCGGGGAAAACCGGGGAGCTGTTTTTT CASSNPGKTGELFF
TRBJ2-4 - TRBV4-1 TRBD2 TGCGCCAGCAGCCAGGGCCGGGGGGGTGGGGCCAAAAACATTCAGTACTTC CASSQGRGGGAKNIQYF
TRBJ1-2 few TRBV19 TRBD1 TGTGCCAGTAGTACCGGGACAGGGAGTAACTATGGCTACACCTTC CASSTGTGSNYGYTF
TRBJ2-3 - TRBV29-1 TRBD1 TGCAGCGTTACAGGGGTCCCAGATACGCAGTATTTT CSVTGVPDTQYF
TRBJ1-1 - TRBV29-1 TRBD1 TGCAGCGTTGAAAAGGGGGCTGACACTGAAGCTTTCTTT CSVEKGADTEAFF
TRBJ2-7 few TRBV9 TRBD1 TGTGCCAGCAGTAAGACCGGGACAGTACCCTACGAGCAGTACTTC CASSKTGTVPYEQYF
TRBJ1-1 - TRBV6-5 - TGTGCCAGCAGTTACTCAGTGGGGGCGAACACTGAAGCTTTCTTT CASSYSVGANTEAFF
TRBJ2-7 few TRBV28 TRBD1 TGTGCCAGCACCCAACCCGGGACAGGGGGCTACGAGCAGTACTTC CASTQPGTGGYEQYF
TRBJ1-5 - TRBV2 - TGTGCCAGCAGTCCAAGCGGGGGTCCCCAGCATTTT CASSPSGGPQHF
TRBJ1-2 few TRBV6-6 - TGTGCCAGCAGCGCCACGCGGACAGTGGGGGGCTACACCTTC CASSATRTVGGYTF
TRBJ2-3 few TRBV5-4 - TGTGCCAGCAGCCAGTTCGCGGGGAGCACAGATACGCAGTATTTT CASSQFAGSTDTQYF
TRBJ1-5 few TRBV30 - TGTGCCTGGAGCCAATATACAGGGTTGCGACCCTATAGCAATCAGCCCCAGCATTTT CAWSQYTGLRPYSNQPQHF
TRBJ1-2 few TRBV27 TRBD1 TGTGCCAGCAGTTTCGGACAGGGCATCTATGGCTACACCTTC CASSFGQGIYGYTF
TRBJ1-2 few TRBV7-2 - TGTGCCAGCAGCTTACTGAGGGCTAACTATGGCTACACCTTC CASSLLRANYGYTF
TRBJ2-1 - TRBV11-1 TRBD2 TGTGCCAGCAGCAAGGGTCGGACTAGCGGATACAATGAGCAGTTCTTC CASSKGRTSGYNEQFF
TRBJ1-1 - TRBV28 - TGTGCCAGCAGCCCGGAGTACACTGAAGCTTTCTTT CASSPEYTEAFF
TRBJ2-1 - TRBV5-5 TRBD1 TGTGCCAGCAGCTCGCGACAGGGAAGGGCCAATGAGCAGTTCTTC CASSSRQGRANEQFF
TRBJ2-7 - TRBV5-6 - TGTGCCAGCAGCTTGGACAGGCTCTCCTACGAGCAGTACTTC CASSLDRLSYEQYF
TRBJ2-7 few TRBV9 - TGTGCCAGCAGCGGGGGGGGGCGCGAGCAGTACTTC CASSGGGREQYF
TRBJ1-1 - TRBV30 - TGTGCCTGTACACAGGTACTGGCTGAAGCTTTCTTT CACTQVLAEAFF
TRBJ2-5 few TRBV6-5 - TGTGCCAGCAGCCGGGACACCCAAGAGACCCAGTACTTC CASSRDTQETQYF
TRBJ2-5 few TRBV9 TRBD2 TGTGCCAGCAGCGTAGCAACCCTAGCGGGACTCCAAGAGACCCAGTACTTC CASSVATLAGLQETQYF
TRBJ2-1 - TRBV28 TRBD2 TGTGCCAGCAGTTTACTAGCGGGAGATATAAATGAGCAGTTCTTC CASSLLAGDINEQFF
TRBJ2-3 few TRBV7-9 TRBD1 TGTGCCAGCAGCCACGGACAGGACACAGATACGCAGTATTTT CASSHGQDTDTQYF
TRBJ2-2 - TRBV7-2 - TGTGCCAGCAGCCGCGTACCCGGGGAGCTGTTTTTT CASSRVPGELFF
TRBJ1-2 few TRBV9 - TGTGCCAGCAGCGTAGCAGGGCTGAGCTATGGCTACACCTTC CASSVAGLSYGYTF
TRBJ1-2 - TRBV28 TRBD1 TGTGCCAGCAGTTTCGACAGGGGGCGAGGCTACACCTTC CASSFDRGRGYTF
TRBJ2-3 few TRBV7-9 - TGTGCCAGCAGCTTATCGCGGGATACGCAGTATTTT CASSLSRDTQYF
TRBJ1-4 - TRBV28 - TGTGCCAGCAGTTCTGGACAGATCGGTGAAAAACTGTTTTTT CASSSGQIGEKLFF
TRBJ2-1 few TRBV30 TRBD2 TGTGCCTGGCGGGGCCCCGGGACTAGCAATGAGCAGTTCTTC CAWRGPGTSNEQFF
TRBJ2-2 - TRBV5-1 TRBD2 TGCGCCAGCAGCCGAGGGAGACTAGCGGGGGCCACCGGGGAGCTGTTTTTT CASSRGRLAGATGELFF
TRBJ2-3 few TRBV11-2 - TGTGCCAGCAGCTTACTCCTTAGCACAGATACGCAGTATTTT CASSLLLSTDTQYF
TRBJ2-7 few TRBV7-2 - TGTGCCAGCAGCTCAACACTAGGGGGATACGAGCAGTACTTC CASSSTLGGYEQYF
TRBJ2-2 - TRBV2 TRBD1 TGTGCCAGCAGTGAAGCGACAGGGATTGCCCGGGAGCTGTTTTTT CASSEATGIARELFF
TRBJ2-2 few TRBV7-2 - TGTGCCAGCAGCCATTGGACAGTCAACACCGGGGAGCTGTTTTTT CASSHWTVNTGELFF
TRBJ1-2 few TRBV30 TRBD1 TGTGCCTGGGGAAGGGGGCCCTATGGCTACACCTTC CAWGRGPYGYTF
TRBJ2-5 - TRBV19 - TGTGCCAGTAGGGCCCCCCCGGGGGAGACCCAGTACTTC CASRAPPGETQYF
TRBJ2-7 few TRBV7-8 TRBD2 TGTGCCAGCAGCTTAGCGCATTTAGCGGGGACCTACGAGCAGTACTTC CASSLAHLAGTYEQYF
TRBJ2-7 few TRBV6-5 - TGTGCCAGCACACCAGGCCCGTCCTACGAGCAGTACTTC CASTPGPSYEQYF